What follows are 10 T cell receptor beta chains derived from one specimen sequenced in a study of T cells in women clearing cervical HPV infection. Some clones are missing from TCRdb's copy, which holds only in-frame ones; the method was immunoSEQ multiplex PCR. This listing includes about 27,000 clones. Sequences were obtained from blood buffy coat. The receptors were gathered from a woman aged 18 to 75 with a cervical HPV16 infection that either progressed to CIN3+ or cleared (not recorded which).

CDR3 sequence: CSARTGTGGEETQYF. The DNA read from the CDR3 is TGCAGTGCTAGAACCGGGACAGGGGGGGAAGAGACG. This chain links TRBV20-1 with TRBJ2-3, with 11 bases matching TRBD1. Read coverage stops 3 residues before the CDR3 terminus; the germline J gene supplies the remainder. Per the germline V gene, CDR1 is DFQATT and CDR2 is SNEGSKA (reference sequence). The CDR3 spans 15 residues.

As concerns this clone: An end of the junction does not agree with germline; a read error may underlie this. Read coverage stops 3 residues before the CDR3 terminus; the germline J gene supplies the remainder. The chain is built from TRBV5-1 and TRBJ1-2; 9 bases are a match to TRBD1. There are 14 residues in the CDR3. The germline V gene encodes CDR1 SGHRS and CDR2 YFSETQ. The CDR3: CVSSLLGTGSGYTF. The covered CDR3 bases are TGCGTCAGCAGCTTGCTTGGGACAGGGTCTGGC.

To note about this clone: Read data end 3 residues before the CDR3 end; the end is taken from the germline J gene. The chain carries TRBV2 and TRBJ1-2; no definite D call. Germline CDR1 is SNHLY and CDR2 is FYNNEI. V was shortened by 8 bases and J by 0 bases, with 4 bases between the two germline ends. This CDR3 is 11 amino acids long. The CDR3 DNA, read in part, is TGTGCCAGCCCGGCTAACTATGGC. It yields the protein CASPANYG. The full CDR3 sequence reads CASPANYGYTF.

Remarks on this clone: One junction end disagrees with the germline gene, perhaps due to a read error. The read falls 3 residues short of the CDR3 end, and the missing part is taken from the germline J gene. The V gene is TRBV2, the J gene TRBJ2-3; D is possibly TRBD1 (6 bases). Germline V lookup: CDR1 SNHLY, CDR2 FYNNEI. The CDR3 is 15 amino acids. The CDR3 DNA, read in part, is TGTGCCAGCACCGAAGGTGGGGCAGGGGCAGAGACG. This translates into CASTEGGAGAET. From start to end, the CDR3 is CASTEGGAGAETQYF.

A remark on this clone: The read ends 3 residues before the CDR3 terminus; that terminus is restored from the germline J gene. The chain couples TRBV7-9 to TRBJ1-5; 8 bases are shared with TRBD1. V dropped 7 bases and J dropped 7; count of bases not matched to a gene: 6. From germline, CDR1 is SEHNR and CDR2 FQNEAQ (reference sequence). This CDR3 is built from 13 residues. CDR3 residues: CASTGTGGQPQHF. The part of the CDR3 DNA that was read is TGTGCCAGCACCGGAACAGGGGGGCAGCCC.

Concerning this clone: Coverage ceases 3 residues before the CDR3 finishes, and the germline J gene fills in the end. This sequence joins TRBV7-9 and TRBJ1-2; weak D call: TRBD1 (5 bases). The V gene's germline CDR1 is SEHNR and CDR2 FQNEAQ (reference sequence). The CDR3 extends over 14 amino acids. The sequenced CDR3 bases are TGTGCCAGCAGCTTAGCCGGGACTTTGAACGAC. It is translated as CASSLAGTLND. The CDR3 in full is CASSLAGTLNDYTF.

Note on this clone: The CDR3 extends 3 residues past the end of the read, so its final part is completed from the germline J gene. The rearrangement links TRBV12-3 or TRBV12-4 to TRBJ2-7; 9 bases fit TRBD2. The CDR3 contains 14 residues. V dropped 7 bases and J dropped 4; count of bases not matched to a gene: 8. This CDR3 is CASNPTSGLYEQYF. The CDR3 DNA, read in part, is TGTGCCAGCAATCCGACTAGCGGATTGTACGAG.

As regards this clone: The read ends 3 residues before the CDR3 terminus; that terminus is restored from the germline J gene. This sequence joins TRBV19 and TRBJ2-3; D is perhaps TRBD2 (6 bases). The CDR3 is 14 residues long. The V end was cut by 7 bases, the J end by 6 bases, with 17 bases between. The germline gives CDR1 LNHDA, CDR2 SQIVND (reference sequence). The covered CDR3 bases are TGTGCCAGTACTACCGGCGGGGCCGCGGATACG. This gives the protein CASTTGGAADT. From start to end, the CDR3 is CASTTGGAADTQYF.

Comments on this clone: The CDR3 end lies 3 residues beyond the end of the read and is filled in from the germline J gene. The V call is TRBV29-1, the J call TRBJ2-5, with D maybe TRBD1 (5 bases). The CDR3 totals 15 residues. The germline V gene encodes CDR1 SQVTM and CDR2 ANQGSEA. The part of the CDR3 DNA that was read is TGCAGCGTTGAAAGGGGAACAGTTAGCACAGATACC. Encoded protein: CSVERGTVSTDT. In full, the CDR3 is CSVERGTVSTDTQYF. Full variable domain (rest looked up from reference TRBV29-1 and TRBJ2-5): SAVISQKPSRDICQRGTSLTIQCQVDSQVTMMFWYRQQPGQSLTLIATANQGSEATYESGFVIDKFPISRPNLTFSTLTVSNMSPEDSSIYLCSVERGTVSTDTQYFGPGTRLLVL.

A word on this clone: The read is 3 residues too short to cover the CDR3 end, so that end is filled in from the germline J gene. The chain uses TRBV5-1 and TRBJ2-5; 10 bases are shared with TRBD1. The CDR3 is 15 amino acids. The V gene's germline CDR1 is SGHRS and CDR2 YFSETQ. The V gene end was trimmed by 2 bases and the J gene end by 3 bases; junction bases not matched to a gene: 4. The sequenced part of the CDR3 DNA is TGCGCCAGCAGCTTAGAGGACAGGGGGAAAGAGACC. Translating it yields CASSLEDRGKET. In full, the CDR3 is CASSLEDRGKETQYF.